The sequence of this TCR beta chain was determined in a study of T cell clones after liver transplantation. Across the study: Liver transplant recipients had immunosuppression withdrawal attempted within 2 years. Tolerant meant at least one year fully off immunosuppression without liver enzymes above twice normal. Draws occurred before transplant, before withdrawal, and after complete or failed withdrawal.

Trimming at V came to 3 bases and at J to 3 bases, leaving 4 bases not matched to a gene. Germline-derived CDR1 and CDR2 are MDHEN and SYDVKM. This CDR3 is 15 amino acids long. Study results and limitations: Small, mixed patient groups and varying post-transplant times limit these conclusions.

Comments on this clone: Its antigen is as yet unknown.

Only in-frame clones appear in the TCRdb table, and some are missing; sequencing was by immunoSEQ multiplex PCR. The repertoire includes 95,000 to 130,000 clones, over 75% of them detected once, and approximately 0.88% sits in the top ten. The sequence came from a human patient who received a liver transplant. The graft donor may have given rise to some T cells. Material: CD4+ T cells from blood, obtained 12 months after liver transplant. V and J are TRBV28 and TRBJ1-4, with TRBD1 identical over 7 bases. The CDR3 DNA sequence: TGTGCCAGCAGTTTCTCCGGGACAGCTAATGAAAAACTGTTTTTT. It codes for CASSFSGTANEKLFF.